These 20 T cell receptor beta chains share one sample of origin, sequenced in a study of shared clonotypes between healthy human individuals. TCRdb's table, derived via immunoSEQ multiplex PCR, lists solely in-frame clones and lacks some. The sample lists just over 2,000,000 clones, roughly 94% occurring once. Sequenced sample: naive CD4+ T cells sorted from blood. Indicated subset: CD45RA+ positively selected. The receptor source for this set is a man between 18 and 35 years old in good health.

The chain is built from TRBV18 and TRBJ1-1; 10 bases align to TRBD1. The CDR3 loop spans 17 amino acids. CDR1 and CDR2 (germline): KGHSH, LQKENI. The trim removed 5 bases at V and 1 base at J, leaving 10 bases unmatched. The CDR3 reads CASSYGTGVYQNTEAFF. In DNA form, the CDR3 reads TGTGCCAGCTCATACGGGACAGGGGTCTATCAGAACACTGAAGCTTTCTTT.

J is TRBJ2-1 and V is TRBV7-9, with D possibly matching TRBD2 (5 bases). Germline loops: CDR1 SEHNR, CDR2 FQNEAQ (reference sequence). The V and J ends lost 1 base and 10 bases respectively, with 23 bases between them. The CDR3 is 17 residues long. CDR3 residues: CASSLEELGLKVREQFF. DNA for the CDR3: TGTGCCAGCAGCTTAGAGGAATTAGGACTGAAGGTGCGGGAGCAGTTCTTC.

Notes on this clone: At the DNA level, this CDR3 is encoded by other sequences in the same sample as well. The chain carries TRBV15 and TRBJ2-3, with D unclear. With 0 bases removed from V and 3 bases from J, the gap between germline ends came to 4 bases. CDR3 size: 13 residues. The germline V gene encodes CDR1 LNHNV and CDR2 YYDKDF (reference sequence). CDR3 DNA sequence: TGTGCCACCAGCAGAGATACAACAGATACGCAGTATTTT. Translated, it gives CATSRDTTDTQYF. Supplemented by reference TRBV15 and TRBJ2-3, the full variable domain reads DAMVIQNPRYQVTQFGKPVTLSCSQTLNHNVMYWYQQKSSQAPKLLFHYYDKDFNNEADTPDNFQSRRPNTSFCFLDIRSPGLGDTAMYLCATSRDTTDTQYFGPGTRLTVL.

For the CDR3, the DNA is TGTGCCAGCTCACCAAGGGGGGCCGCGAACACCGGGGAGCTGTTTTTT. Translating gives CASSPRGAANTGELFF. The chain uses TRBV18 and TRBJ2-2, with D perhaps assigned TRBD1 or TRBD2 (6 bases each). V shed 2 bases and J shed 0 bases, with 10 bases lying between them. From germline, CDR1 is KGHSH and CDR2 LQKENI. This CDR3 has 16 residues.

This chain joins TRBV28 and TRBJ1-2, with a tentative D call TRBD1 (6 bases). The germline CDR1 and CDR2 sequences are MDHEN and SYDVKM. This CDR3 has 13 amino acids. V dropped 4 bases and J dropped 8 bases, with 14 bases sitting between them. Written as DNA, the CDR3 is TGTGCCAGCAGTTCGGACAGAATTAGAGGCTACACCTTC. Protein sequence: CASSSDRIRGYTF.

This chain uses TRBV7-2 with TRBJ2-7, with D possibly TRBD1 on 5 matching bases. The length of the CDR3 is 16 residues. Trimming stripped 3 bases from V and 5 bases from J, with 20 bases between. Germline V gene sequence: CDR1 SGHTA, CDR2 FQGNSA. DNA of the CDR3: TGTGCCAGCAGCTTCAAGAGTAAGACAGTGAAGGACGAGCAGTACTTC. It specifies CASSFKSKTVKDEQYF.

This clone has just one count. This rearrangement joins TRBV9 to TRBJ2-5, with D possibly matching TRBD2 (5 bases). Germline assignment: CDR1 SGDLS and CDR2 YYNGEE. V was pared by 4 bases and J by 4 bases, with 20 bases between. The CDR3 covers 16 residues. CDR3 region: CASSRLHGSGGETQYF. CDR3 coding DNA: TGTGCCAGCAGCAGGTTACACGGATCTGGAGGAGAGACCCAGTACTTC.

This chain joins TRBV6-1 and TRBJ2-2, with 7 bases that match TRBD1. Germline CDR1 reads MNHNS; CDR2 reads SASEGT. This CDR3 is 15 amino acids long. Trimming took 1 base from V and 3 from J; bases not matched to a gene: 2. This CDR3 is CASSEDRGDTGELFF. Here the CDR3 DNA reads TGTGCCAGCAGTGAAGACAGGGGTGACACCGGGGAGCTGTTTTTT.

The V gene is TRBV5-4, the J gene TRBJ2-7; the match to TRBD1 covers 8 bases. Trimming removed 0 bases from V and 0 bases from J; junction bases left unmatched: 5. The CDR3 spans 16 residues. Germline CDR1 is SGHNT and CDR2 is YYREEE (reference sequence). CDR3 in DNA: TGTGCCAGCAGCTTGGCCGGGACAGGCAGCTCCTACGAGCAGTACTTC. This encodes CASSLAGTGSSYEQYF.

Concerning this clone: Distinct nucleotide sequences in the sample also encode this CDR3. The genes are TRBV7-2 and TRBJ2-3, with unresolved D. This CDR3 is built from 14 residues. Germline V gives CDR1 SGHTA, CDR2 FQGNSA. V lost 1 base, J lost 0 bases, and 5 bases lay in between. Written as DNA, the CDR3 is TGTGCCAGCAGCTTAGTTGCGAGCACAGATACGCAGTATTTT. The encoded protein is CASSLVASTDTQYF.

This clone was recorded once. This sequence joins TRBV5-6 and TRBJ2-5, with 8 bases lining up with TRBD1. The CDR3 extends over 15 amino acids. CDR1 and CDR2 (germline): SGHDT, YYEEEE. The J segment lost 4 bases and the V segment lost 0 bases, leaving 5 bases of the junction unmatched. The CDR3 region is CASSLAGGRGETQYF. The CDR3 nucleotides read TGTGCCAGCAGCTTGGCAGGGGGCCGGGGAGAGACCCAGTACTTC.

As regards this clone: The identical CDR3 is also encoded by other nucleotide sequences in the sample. V and J are TRBV5-1 and TRBJ2-2; 7 bases map to TRBD1. The CDR3 is 15 amino acids. With V trimmed by 2 bases and J by 2 bases, 3 bases remained unmatched. Germline CDR1 reads SGHRS; CDR2 reads YFSETQ. The CDR3 DNA follows: TGCGCCAGCAGCTTAAAAGGGGGCAACACCGGGGAGCTGTTTTTT. Protein product: CASSLKGGNTGELFF.

For the CDR3, the DNA is TGTGCCAGCATCTCGGACCGGGGGGGTTACAATGAGCAGTTCTTC. It specifies CASISDRGGYNEQFF. V gene TRBV7-2 combines with J gene TRBJ2-1, with 8 bases matching TRBD2. The CDR3 consists of 15 residues. The trim removed 7 bases at V and 4 bases at J, leaving 9 bases unmatched. Germline loops: CDR1 SGHTA, CDR2 FQGNSA. The full variable domain, in which reference TRBV7-2 and TRBJ2-1 provide the parts outside the CDR3, is GAGVSQSPSNKVTEKGKDVELRCDPISGHTALYWYRQSLGQGLEFLIYFQGNSAPDKSGLPSDRFSAERTGGSVSTLTIQRTQQEDSAVYLCASISDRGGYNEQFFGPGTRLTVL.

V gene TRBV30 combines with J gene TRBJ1-6; a possible D gene is TRBD1 (6 bases). The V end was cut by 3 bases, the J end by 8 bases, with 20 bases between. The CDR3 runs to 16 residues. Germline assignment: CDR1 GTSNPN and CDR2 SVGIG (reference sequence). Written as DNA, the CDR3 is TGTGCCTGGAGAGGTGGACAGCCTACCGGGGATTCACCCCTCCACTTT. Protein product: CAWRGGQPTGDSPLHF.

This clone appeared once. The V gene is TRBV7-9, the J gene TRBJ2-2, with 7 bases lining up with TRBD1. The J segment lost 0 bases and the V segment lost 6 bases, leaving 7 bases of the junction unmatched. The CDR3 contains 16 residues. Germline assignment: CDR1 SEHNR and CDR2 FQNEAQ (reference sequence). The CDR3 DNA reads TGTGCCAGCAGTTTGGACAGGCCCGCGAACACCGGGGAGCTGTTTTTT. Protein: CASSLDRPANTGELFF.

The rearrangement joins TRBV18 to TRBJ2-1, with 7 bases fitting TRBD2. Unmatched junction bases numbered 10, after V lost 6 bases and J lost 8 bases. CDR1 KGHSH and CDR2 LQKENI come from the germline V gene. The CDR3 contains 14 residues. Written as DNA, the CDR3 is TGTGCCAGCTCCCCGAAGGGACTAAGGGATGAGCAGTTCTTC. This sequence encodes CASSPKGLRDEQFF.

The chain couples TRBV25-1 to TRBJ1-5, with TRBD1 identical over 11 bases. Losses at the gene ends were 4 bases for V and 6 bases for J; bases not matched to a gene: 2. The CDR3 extends over 14 amino acids. The germline V gene encodes CDR1 MGHDK and CDR2 SYGVNS. The CDR3: CASSGTGGSQPQHF. The CDR3 nucleotides read TGTGCCAGCAGTGGGACAGGGGGCTCTCAGCCCCAGCATTTT. The complete variable domain, with remaining parts taken from reference TRBV25-1 and TRBJ1-5, reads EADIYQTPRYLVIGTGKKITLECSQTMGHDKMYWYQQDPGMELHLIHYSYGVNSTEKGDLSSESTVSRIRTEHFPLTLESARPSHTSQYLCASSGTGGSQPQHFGDGTRLSIL.

Here the CDR3 reads CASSSQGLYNSPLHF. The CDR3 region has the DNA TGTGCCAGCAGCTCCCAGGGTCTCTATAATTCACCCCTCCACTTT. The V and J genes are TRBV7-3 and TRBJ1-6; weak D call: TRBD1 (5 bases). Looked up from germline, CDR1 is SGHTA and CDR2 is FQGTGA. The CDR3 runs 15 residues. Trimming shortened V by 4 bases and J by 3 bases, and 10 bases separated the two germline ends.

This clone was found once. This chain connects TRBV18 to TRBJ1-3; TRBD1 agrees at 8 bases. V lost 6 bases to trimming and J lost 4 bases; unmatched junction nucleotides: 8. CDR3 length: 15 amino acids. CDR1 and CDR2 (germline): KGHSH, LQKENI. The CDR3 coding sequence is TGTGCCAGCTCGCCCCAGGGGGCGCGCGGAAACACCATATATTTT. Protein: CASSPQGARGNTIYF.

CDR3 protein: CASSYRTGTQPQHF. The CDR3 DNA is TGTGCCAGCAGTTATAGGACAGGGACTCAGCCCCAGCATTTT. The chain joins TRBV6-5 to TRBJ1-5; 8 bases match TRBD1. CDR1 is MNHEY, CDR2 SVGAGI, per germline. With V trimmed by 3 bases and J by 6 bases, 4 bases remained unmatched. This CDR3 spans 14 amino acids.